One sample yielded the 32 T cell receptor beta chains listed below, sequenced in a study of cytomegalovirus exposure and HLA in healthy donors. The PCR contained 60 Vbeta and 13 Jbeta primers. Libraries were prepared by immunoSEQ multiplex PCR; TCRdb keeps only in-frame clonotypes and omits some of them. The table lists 75,000 to 90,000 clones, less than 80% of them singletons. The sequenced sample was PBMCs. The receptors here all came from a woman in her 40s in good health and CMV-seropositive.

The chain carries TRBV7-2 and TRBJ2-7; the D gene is possibly TRBD1 (5 bases). V lost 5 bases and J lost 1, with 15 bases in between. The CDR3 is 15 residues long. CDR1 and CDR2 (germline): SGHTA, FQGNSA. The CDR3 is CASSPQGIASYEQYF. CDR3 nucleotides: TGTGCCAGCAGCCCTCAGGGAATCGCTTCCTACGAGCAGTACTTC. The whole variable domain, filled in from reference TRBV7-2 and TRBJ2-7, reads GAGVSQSPSNKVTEKGKDVELRCDPISGHTALYWYRQSLGQGLEFLIYFQGNSAPDKSGLPSDRFSAERTGGSVSTLTIQRTQQEDSAVYLCASSPQGIASYEQYFGPGTRLTVT.

V is TRBV5-1 and J is TRBJ2-7; 9 nucleotides align to TRBD1. The CDR3 contains 13 residues. The ends lost 3 bases at V and 6 bases at J; junction bases unmatched: 4. From germline, CDR1 is SGHRS and CDR2 YFSETQ. As DNA, the CDR3 is TGCGCCAGCAGCTCGGGACAGGGAGGCGAGCAGTACTTC. Translation gives CASSSGQGGEQYF. The full variable domain, with the rest looked up from reference TRBV5-1 and TRBJ2-7, is KAGVTQTPRYLIKTRGQQVTLSCSPISGHRSVSWYQQTPGQGLQFLFEYFSETQRNKGNFPGRFSGRQFSNSRSEMNVSTLELGDSALYLCASSSGQGGEQYFGPGTRLTVT.

The chain is built from TRBV12-1 and TRBJ2-1; TRBD1, as called in the table, went unchecked against the DNA. TRBV12-1 is a pseudogene. There are 19 residues in the CDR3. CDR3 in amino acids: CASSLIQPHRGSSYNEQFF. DNA of the CDR3: TGTGCCAGCAGCCTTATACAACCCCACAGGGGGAGCTCCTACAATGAGCAGTTCTTC.

V gene TRBV5-1 combines with J gene TRBJ2-2, with D perhaps TRBD2 (6 bases). V lost 0 bases and J lost 3, with 12 bases in between. The CDR3 covers 16 residues. Germline assignment: CDR1 SGHRS and CDR2 YFSETQ. The CDR3 region is CASSLVLADDTGELFF. The CDR3 nucleotides are TGCGCCAGCAGCTTGGTTTTAGCGGATGACACCGGGGAGCTGTTTTTT.

This clone occurred once. The chain employs TRBV27 and TRBJ1-3; D remains unclear. The CDR3 is 15 residues long. V dropped 1 base and J dropped 4 bases, with 11 bases sitting between them. The V gene's germline CDR1 is MNHEY and CDR2 SMNVEV (reference sequence). The CDR3 here is CASSLFWAEGNTIYF. CDR3 DNA: TGTGCCAGCAGTTTATTTTGGGCTGAAGGAAACACCATATATTTT.

The rearrangement links TRBV7-3 to TRBJ2-3, with D maybe TRBD1 (5 bases). V gave up 4 bases and J gave up 4 bases, with 9 bases separating them. CDR3 size: 13 residues. Germline values: CDR1 SGHTA, CDR2 FQGTGA. The CDR3 loop is CASSSTASDTQYF. The CDR3 region has the DNA TGTGCCAGCAGCTCGACAGCCTCAGATACGCAGTATTTT.

This clone was picked up one time. The J gene is TRBJ2-5, the V gene TRBV6-5, with a possible D match to TRBD2 (6 bases). Germline values: CDR1 MNHEY, CDR2 SVGAGI. The CDR3 totals 14 residues. V lost 5 bases and J lost 2, with 12 bases in between. The CDR3 spells CASSAKGLQETQYF. The CDR3 nucleotides are TGTGCCAGCAGTGCGAAGGGACTGCAAGAGACCCAGTACTTC.

This rearrangement joins TRBV27 to TRBJ2-7; TRBD2 matches 11 bases. This CDR3 has 15 residues. From germline, CDR1 is MNHEY and CDR2 SMNVEV (reference sequence). V shed 7 bases and J 4 bases; nucleotides not matched to a gene: 9. DNA for the CDR3: TGTGCCAGCACTTCCCCGACTAGCGGGATATACGAGCAGTACTTC. It is translated as CASTSPTSGIYEQYF.

The CDR3 is CASSHRLAGYNEQFF. DNA of the CDR3: TGCGCCAGCAGCCATAGACTAGCGGGGTACAATGAGCAGTTCTTC. The V and J genes are TRBV4-1 and TRBJ2-1; 11 bases line up with TRBD2. J was trimmed by 4 bases and V by 3 bases; bases with no gene match: 2. Germline V gives CDR1 MGHRA, CDR2 YSYEKL. This CDR3 spans 15 amino acids.

The gene calls are TRBV28 and TRBJ1-2, with D perhaps matching TRBD1 (5 bases). Looked up from germline, CDR1 is MDHEN and CDR2 is SYDVKM. CDR3 size: 18 residues. Trimming removed 4 bases at V and 8 bases at J, with 29 bases between. The CDR3 is CASSYLWGREGGTWGYTF. For the CDR3, the DNA is TGTGCCAGCAGTTATTTATGGGGCCGGGAGGGAGGAACGTGGGGCTACACCTTC.

J is TRBJ2-7 and V is TRBV6-5; D might be TRBD2 (5 bases). This CDR3 is built from 15 residues. Per the germline V gene, CDR1 is MNHEY and CDR2 is SVGAGI. The V end was cut by 0 bases, the J end by 2 bases, with 11 bases between. The CDR3 loop reads CASSYSLAATYEQYF. Written as DNA, the CDR3 is TGTGCCAGCAGTTACTCGCTAGCAGCCACCTACGAGCAGTACTTC.

The chain has TRBV2 and TRBJ1-2; 8 bases match TRBD1. Germline V gives CDR1 SNHLY, CDR2 FYNNEI. This CDR3 has 17 amino acids. Trimming took 8 bases from V and 8 from J; bases not matched to a gene: 22. DNA of the CDR3: TGTGCCAGCCGGGAGCGGGCAGGGGGCCTCCTTGGTGTAGGCTACACCTTC. Residues: CASRERAGGLLGVGYTF.

The CDR3 coding sequence is TGTGCCACCCGGGCAGGGGTTGGCTACACCTTC. Its protein product is CATRAGVGYTF. V gene TRBV6-5 combines with J gene TRBJ1-2; tentatively, D is TRBD1 (6 bases). Trimming stripped 10 bases from V and 7 bases from J, with 13 bases between. CDR1 is MNHEY and CDR2 is SVGAGI in the germline V gene. The CDR3 has 11 amino acids.

With regard to this clone: This CDR3 is also generated by other DNA sequences in the sample. This chain connects TRBV5-1 to TRBJ2-7; tentatively, D is TRBD1 (6 bases). The V end was cut by 4 bases, the J end by 3 bases, with 8 bases between. This CDR3 contains 12 residues. Germline values: CDR1 SGHRS, CDR2 YFSETQ. In DNA form, the CDR3 reads TGCGCCAGCAGCCTACAGGGCTACGAGCAGTACTTC. It translates to CASSLQGYEQYF. The full variable domain, its missing parts supplied by reference TRBV5-1 and TRBJ2-7, is KAGVTQTPRYLIKTRGQQVTLSCSPISGHRSVSWYQQTPGQGLQFLFEYFSETQRNKGNFPGRFSGRQFSNSRSEMNVSTLELGDSALYLCASSLQGYEQYFGPGTRLTVT.

CDR3 sequence reads: CASTRGYGYTF. CDR3 DNA: TGTGCCAGTACCAGGGGGTATGGCTACACCTTC. This chain uses TRBV19 with TRBJ1-2; 7 nucleotides align to TRBD1. Germline V gene sequence: CDR1 LNHDA, CDR2 SQIVND (reference sequence). This CDR3 is built from 11 residues. V lost 7 bases to trimming and J lost 5 bases; unmatched junction nucleotides: 1.

V usage is TRBV27 and J usage is TRBJ1-2, with 9 bases aligning to TRBD1. The V and J ends lost 5 bases and 5 bases, in that order; junction bases with no gene match: 15. Germline V gene lookup returns CDR1 MNHEY and CDR2 SMNVEV (reference sequence). CDR3 length equals 17 residues. The CDR3 nucleotides read TGTGCCAGCAGTCGGGCCCCCCGGGACAGGGTTTTTTATGGCTACACCTTC. Translating gives CASSRAPRDRVFYGYTF.

In its sample, this clone was seen once. The chain uses TRBV4-3 and TRBJ2-3; 11 bases are shared with TRBD2. This CDR3 spans 15 amino acids. Germline assignment: CDR1 LGHNA and CDR2 YSLEER. Germline trimming cut 4 bases from V and 4 bases from J; bases unmatched to any gene: 4. Here the CDR3 reads CASSLAGGPSDTQYF. CDR3 coding DNA: TGCGCCAGCAGCCTAGCGGGAGGGCCGTCAGATACGCAGTATTTT.

CDR3 sequence: CASSLRRGSLNTEAFF. CDR3 coding DNA: TGTGCCAGCAGCCTAAGGCGGGGGTCGTTGAACACTGAAGCTTTCTTT. The chain employs TRBV5-4 and TRBJ1-1, with D perhaps matching TRBD1 (5 bases). Germline-derived CDR1 and CDR2 are SGHNT and YYREEE (reference sequence). The CDR3 runs to 16 residues. V was pared by 4 bases and J by 0 bases, with 16 bases between.

A single count supports this clone. This chain connects TRBV10-2 to TRBJ1-1, with D tentatively TRBD1 (5 bases). The CDR3 length is 13 residues. Germline CDR1 reads WSHSY; CDR2 reads SAAADI. V lost 6 bases to trimming and J lost 14 bases, with 22 bases between them. For the CDR3, the DNA is TGCGCCAGCAGCGAGAGGGACTCCAAACTCGGGTTCTTT. It specifies CASSERDSKLGFF.

The V gene is TRBV19, the J gene TRBJ1-5; a possible D gene is TRBD1 (6 bases). The CDR3 sequence is 17 residues long. Looked up from germline, CDR1 is LNHDA and CDR2 is SQIVND (reference sequence). V was shortened by 3 bases and J by 3 bases, with 18 bases between the two germline ends. CDR3 sequence reads: CASSMHIQGTLNQPQHF. DNA of the CDR3: TGTGCCAGTAGTATGCATATACAGGGTACCCTCAATCAGCCCCAGCATTTT. Looking up the rest from reference TRBV19 and TRBJ1-5 gives the full variable domain: DGGITQSPKYLFRKEGQNVTLSCEQNLNHDAMYWYRQDPGQGLRLIYYSQIVNDFQKGDIAEGYSVSREKKESFPLTVTSAQKNPTAFYLCASSMHIQGTLNQPQHFGDGTRLSIL.

The V and J genes are TRBV5-6 and TRBJ2-2; D is ambiguous. With 2 bases removed from V and 6 bases from J, the gap between germline ends came to 8 bases. The CDR3 has 13 residues. Germline loops: CDR1 SGHDT, CDR2 YYEEEE. The CDR3 sequence: CASSFYYAGELFF. DNA for the CDR3: TGTGCCAGCAGCTTCTATTACGCCGGGGAGCTGTTTTTT.

The rearrangement links TRBV4-1 to TRBJ2-3; D call uncertain. Germline CDR1 and CDR2: MGHRA and YSYEKL. This CDR3 is 14 amino acids long. V was pared by 1 base and J by 0 bases, with 5 bases between. The CDR3 loop reads CASSQGASTDTQYF. In nucleotides, the CDR3 is TGCGCCAGCAGCCAAGGGGCTAGCACAGATACGCAGTATTTT.

This sequence joins TRBV4-1 and TRBJ2-5; the D gene is possibly TRBD2 (5 bases). Trimming shortened V by 4 bases and J by 5 bases, and 17 bases separated the two germline ends. The CDR3 runs 15 residues. Looked up from germline, CDR1 is MGHRA and CDR2 is YSYEKL. The CDR3 region has the DNA TGCGCCAGCAGCCCGGAGGAGGACCCTCGGGAGACCCAGTACTTC. It translates to CASSPEEDPRETQYF.

The chain couples TRBV28 to TRBJ1-1; possibly TRBD1 for D (6 bases). The germline V gene has CDR1 MDHEN and CDR2 SYDVKM. Trimming shortened V by 2 bases and J by 1 base, and 14 bases separated the two germline ends. The CDR3 runs 16 residues. The CDR3 DNA is TGTGCCAGCAGTTTAGTACAGGGAGCAGGGAACACTGAAGCTTTCTTT. Encoded protein: CASSLVQGAGNTEAFF. The whole variable domain, remainder taken from reference TRBV28 and TRBJ1-1, is DVKVTQSSRYLVKRTGEKVFLECVQDMDHENMFWYRQDPGLGLRLIYFSYDVKMKEKGDIPEGYSVSREKKERFSLILESASTNQTSMYLCASSLVQGAGNTEAFFGQGTRLTVV.

The rearrangement uses TRBV28 and TRBJ1-5, with TRBD1 identical over 7 bases. Germline V gives CDR1 MDHEN, CDR2 SYDVKM. The CDR3 is made up of 14 amino acids. V lost 6 bases and J lost 9; bases outside the gene matches: 11. The CDR3 DNA reads as TGTGCCAGCAGCCCAGGGGGTAAGGATCGGCCCCAGCATTTT. This encodes CASSPGGKDRPQHF.

The genes are TRBV30 and TRBJ2-5; TRBD2 is a possible D gene (6 bases). The CDR3 length is 12 residues. Germline V gives CDR1 GTSNPN, CDR2 SVGIG (reference sequence). The V end was cut by 0 bases, the J end by 11 bases, with 13 bases between. CDR3 DNA sequence: TGTGCCTGGAGTGTGGGGAGTCGGGAGCAGTACTTC. As protein: CAWSVGSREQYF. The whole variable domain, remainder taken from reference TRBV30 and TRBJ2-5, is SQTIHQWPATLVQPVGSPLSLECTVEGTSNPNLYWYRQAAGRGLQLLFYSVGIGQISSEVPQNLSASRPQDRQFILSSKKLLLSDSGFYLCAWSVGSREQYFGPGTRLLVL.

The rearrangement uses TRBV27 and TRBJ2-1; TRBD2 agrees at 10 bases. The germline V gene has CDR1 MNHEY and CDR2 SMNVEV (reference sequence). This CDR3 region has 15 residues. V dropped 6 bases and J dropped 7; count of bases not matched to a gene: 9. The CDR3 reads CASSRAGGPGNEQFF. As DNA, the CDR3 is TGTGCCAGCAGCCGAGCGGGAGGGCCGGGGAATGAGCAGTTCTTC.

The chain employs TRBV9 and TRBJ2-3, with 7 bases lining up with TRBD1. V lost 4 bases and J lost 1; bases outside the gene matches: 9. This CDR3 has 16 residues. Looked up from germline, CDR1 is SGDLS and CDR2 is YYNGEE. The DNA of the CDR3 is TGTGCCAGCAGCTCCGGGGTAGGGGGCGGCACAGATACGCAGTATTTT. Translation gives CASSSGVGGGTDTQYF.

The chain joins TRBV5-1 to TRBJ2-3, with 8 bases lining up with TRBD2. The CDR3 is made up of 14 amino acids. V lost 6 bases to trimming and J lost 0 bases; unmatched junction nucleotides: 3. Germline loops: CDR1 SGHRS, CDR2 YFSETQ. CDR3 loop: CASTRGGSTDTQYF. The CDR3 coding sequence is TGCGCCAGCACCCGGGGGGGCAGCACAGATACGCAGTATTTT.

The genes are TRBV6-5 and TRBJ2-7, with 8 bases fitting TRBD1. The V gene end was trimmed by 0 bases and the J gene end by 2 bases; junction bases not matched to a gene: 3. The CDR3 is 15 amino acids. Germline CDR1 reads MNHEY; CDR2 reads SVGAGI. CDR3 amino acids: CASSYSGQAAYEQYF. The DNA for the CDR3 is TGTGCCAGCAGTTACTCGGGACAGGCCGCCTACGAGCAGTACTTC.

The V and J genes are TRBV25-1 and TRBJ1-1, with D perhaps matching TRBD1 (6 bases). Looked up from germline, CDR1 is MGHDK and CDR2 is SYGVNS. V was pared by 9 bases and J by 3 bases, with 14 bases between. The CDR3 sequence is 13 residues long. The chain's CDR3 is CASEGHPYTEAFF. The CDR3, as DNA: TGTGCCAGTGAGGGACACCCCTACACTGAAGCTTTCTTT. The whole variable domain, filled in from reference TRBV25-1 and TRBJ1-1, reads EADIYQTPRYLVIGTGKKITLECSQTMGHDKMYWYQQDPGMELHLIHYSYGVNSTEKGDLSSESTVSRIRTEHFPLTLESARPSHTSQYLCASEGHPYTEAFFGQGTRLTVV.

The genes are TRBV19 and TRBJ1-5; 9 bases are a match to TRBD1. CDR1 is LNHDA, CDR2 SQIVND, per germline (reference sequence). This CDR3 has 14 residues. The J segment lost 5 bases and the V segment lost 5 bases, leaving 4 bases of the junction unmatched. This CDR3 is CASSWDRDYQPQHF. CDR3 DNA sequence: TGTGCCAGTAGTTGGGACAGGGATTATCAGCCCCAGCATTTT.